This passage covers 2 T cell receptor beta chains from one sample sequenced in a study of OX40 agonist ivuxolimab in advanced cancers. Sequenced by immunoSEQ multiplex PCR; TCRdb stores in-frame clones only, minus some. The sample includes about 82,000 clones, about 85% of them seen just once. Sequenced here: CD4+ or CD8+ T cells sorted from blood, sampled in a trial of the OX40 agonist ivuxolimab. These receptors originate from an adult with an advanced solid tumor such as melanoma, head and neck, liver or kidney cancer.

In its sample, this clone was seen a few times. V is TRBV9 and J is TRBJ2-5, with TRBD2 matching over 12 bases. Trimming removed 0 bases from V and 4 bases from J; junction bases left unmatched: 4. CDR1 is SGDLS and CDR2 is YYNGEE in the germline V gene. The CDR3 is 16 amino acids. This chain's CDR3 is CASSVGLAGVGETQYF. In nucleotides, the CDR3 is TGTGCCAGCAGCGTAGGACTAGCGGGAGTCGGAGAGACCCAGTACTTC. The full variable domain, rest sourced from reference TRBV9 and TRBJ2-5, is DSGVTQTPKHLITATGQRVTLRCSPRSGDLSVYWYQQSLDQGLQFLIQYYNGEERAKGNILERFSAQQFPDLHSELNLSSLELGDSALYFCASSVGLAGVGETQYFGPGTRLLVL.

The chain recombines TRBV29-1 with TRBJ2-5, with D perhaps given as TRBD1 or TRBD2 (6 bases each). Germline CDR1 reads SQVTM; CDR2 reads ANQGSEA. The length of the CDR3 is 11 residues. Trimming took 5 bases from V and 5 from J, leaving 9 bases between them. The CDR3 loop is CSVSGAETQYF. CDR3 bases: TGCAGCGTTTCGGGGGCGGAGACCCAGTACTTC.